This T cell receptor (beta chain) originates from a study of response to subunit inactivated influenza vaccine. General study findings and limits: The authors proposed limited new T cell recruitment per seasonal influenza vaccination.

Via MiXCR, TCRdb re-called the RT-PCR reads, giving one row per CDR3 protein. Counted here are about 240,000 distinct CDR3 sequences, 10% to 15% occurring once; the ten biggest clones make up about 7.8%. In its sample, this clonotype was seen a few times. The antigen is not known. The ends were cut back, 2 bases at V and 6 bases at J, with 15 bases in the middle. Germline V gene sequence: CDR1 SGDLS, CDR2 YYNGEE. The CDR3 is 15 residues long. The rearrangement links TRBV9 to TRBJ2-1, with unresolved D. This TCR was sampled from a man aged 50-59 years who received an inactivated influenza vaccine. Sequenced here: non-naive T cells sorted from PBMCs, sampled 14 to 15 days before vaccination. The CDR3 region has the DNA TGTGCCAGCAGCGTTGGACCCTTGCGTGGCAATGAGCAGTTCTTC. It yields the protein CASSVGPLRGNEQFF. The whole variable domain, filled in from reference TRBV9 and TRBJ2-1, reads DSGVTQTPKHLITATGQRVTLRCSPRSGDLSVYWYQQSLDQGLQFLIQYYNGEERAKGNILERFSAQQFPDLHSELNLSSLELGDSALYFCASSVGPLRGNEQFFGPGTRLTVL.